This T cell receptor (beta chain) was captured in a study of human T cells and chemical hapten exposure. In the source study's methods: 95,638 TCRs per sample was the median, with a range of about 20,000 to 750,000. TCRdb analysed the RACE reads with MiXCR anew, one entry per CDR3 protein. TCRdb, not the authors, supplied the V and J calls. The data show tens of thousands of distinct CDR3 sequences, 5.5% seen once. Time point reported: healthy volunteer bleed at 6 weeks. The total RNA was obtained from whole blood that was not fractionated. The clonotype was recovered from a human donor in good health. Some clones in this sample may be carry-over from other donors' samples. Material: whole blood.

The CDR3 coding sequence is TGCGCCAGCAGCATACAGGGGGACAGGACTTACAATGAGCAGTTCTTC. Its translation is CASSIQGDRTYNEQFF. V usage is TRBV5-1 and J usage is TRBJ2-1, with TRBD1 identical over 8 bases. CDR1 and CDR2 (germline): SGHRS, YFSETQ. V was clipped by 4 bases and J by 4 bases; unmatched bases: 10. This CDR3 has 16 amino acids. Looking up the rest from reference TRBV5-1 and TRBJ2-1 gives the full variable domain: KAGVTQTPRYLIKTRGQQVTLSCSPISGHRSVSWYQQTPGQGLQFLFEYFSETQRNKGNFPGRFSGRQFSNSRSEMNVSTLELGDSALYLCASSIQGDRTYNEQFFGPGTRLTVL.